A selection of T cell receptor beta chains follows, all from one sample in a study of OX40 agonist ivuxolimab in advanced cancers. Only in-frame clones appear in the TCRdb table, and some are missing; sequencing was by immunoSEQ multiplex PCR. Counted here are about 49,000 clones, less than 85% occurring once; the ten biggest clones make up approximately 20%. Sequencing used CD4+ or CD8+ T cells sorted from blood, obtained in a trial of the OX40 agonist ivuxolimab. Source of these receptors: an adult with an advanced solid tumor such as melanoma, head and neck, liver or kidney cancer. The CDR3 runs from the conserved cysteine through the conserved F or W. The order of the fields is CDR3 DNA, CDR3 protein, J gene, V gene, clone size, D gene. D genes are given only for firm matches. Size is omitted from some rows. Given values are once, few, many or a class for expanded clones.

cdr3_nt: TGTGCCAGCAGCTTGAAAACAGGGGTGCTGTTTTTT
cdr3_aa: CASSLKTGVLFF
j_call: TRBJ1-4
v_call: TRBV5-6
clone_size: .
d_call: TRBD1

cdr3_nt: TGTGCCAGCAGTCTTCGACAGGACATCGCGAACACCGGGGAGCTGTTTTTT
cdr3_aa: CASSLRQDIANTGELFF
j_call: TRBJ2-2
v_call: TRBV9
clone_size: once
d_call: .

cdr3_nt: TGTGCCAGTAGTATGAGGGAGGAGGGGACCGGTGGGGCCAACGTCCTGACTTTC
cdr3_aa: CASSMREEGTGGANVLTF
j_call: TRBJ2-6
v_call: TRBV19
clone_size: .
d_call: .

cdr3_nt: TGTGCCAGCAGCTTCAGACTAGCGGGCACAGATACGCAGTATTTT
cdr3_aa: CASSFRLAGTDTQYF
j_call: TRBJ2-3
v_call: TRBV13
clone_size: few
d_call: TRBD2

cdr3_nt: TGTGCCAGCAAGACAGGGGGCGATGGCTACACCTTC
cdr3_aa: CASKTGGDGYTF
j_call: TRBJ1-2
v_call: TRBV2
clone_size: few
d_call: TRBD1

cdr3_nt: TGTGCCAGCAGCGTAGGGGGGCGGGGGACCGGGGAGCTGTTTTTT
cdr3_aa: CASSVGGRGTGELFF
j_call: TRBJ2-2
v_call: TRBV9
clone_size: few
d_call: .

cdr3_nt: TGCGCCAGCAGCCTGGGGCCGGGGGCTGGGCCCCAGCATTTT
cdr3_aa: CASSLGPGAGPQHF
j_call: TRBJ1-5
v_call: TRBV4-1
clone_size: .
d_call: .

cdr3_nt: TGTGCCAGCACCGATGGGACAGGGAGCTATGGCTACACCTTC
cdr3_aa: CASTDGTGSYGYTF
j_call: TRBJ1-2
v_call: TRBV6-1
clone_size: .
d_call: TRBD1

cdr3_nt: TGTGCCAGCAGCTCGCGCGACACGGGGTTCGAAAAACTGTTTTTT
cdr3_aa: CASSSRDTGFEKLFF
j_call: TRBJ1-4
v_call: TRBV13
clone_size: once
d_call: .

cdr3_nt: TGTGCCTGTTTTGAGGGGCTTGGAGAGACCCAGTACTTC
cdr3_aa: CACFEGLGETQYF
j_call: TRBJ2-5
v_call: TRBV5-3
clone_size: .
d_call: .

cdr3_nt: TGTGCCAGCAGCCCGGGCTCCCCCGCCGGGGAGCTGTTTTTT
cdr3_aa: CASSPGSPAGELFF
j_call: TRBJ2-2
v_call: TRBV6-5
clone_size: .
d_call: .

cdr3_nt: TGTGCCAGCAGCCCTTCAGGAGGAGACACAGATACGCAGTATTTT
cdr3_aa: CASSPSGGDTDTQYF
j_call: TRBJ2-3
v_call: TRBV11-2
clone_size: .
d_call: .

cdr3_nt: TGTGCCATCTACGGGGGGACAGGCCTTCCTATATCCTATGGCTACACCTTC
cdr3_aa: CAIYGGTGLPISYGYTF
j_call: TRBJ1-2
v_call: TRBV19
clone_size: once
d_call: TRBD1

cdr3_nt: TGTGCCAGCAGAGGGACTAGCGGGCGCAACTCCTACGAGCAGTACTTC
cdr3_aa: CASRGTSGRNSYEQYF
j_call: TRBJ2-7
v_call: TRBV2
clone_size: .
d_call: TRBD2

cdr3_nt: TGTGCCAGCAGCTCCCCGCAGTGGGATGGCTACACCTTC
cdr3_aa: CASSSPQWDGYTF
j_call: TRBJ1-2
v_call: TRBV5-6
clone_size: .
d_call: .

cdr3_nt: TGCGCCAGCCTCGGACGGGGGATACAAGAGACCCAGTACTTC
cdr3_aa: CASLGRGIQETQYF
j_call: TRBJ2-5
v_call: TRBV10-2
clone_size: .
d_call: .

cdr3_nt: TGTGCCAGCAGCTCCTGGGCGGCCAAAAACATTCAGTACTTC
cdr3_aa: CASSSWAAKNIQYF
j_call: TRBJ2-4
v_call: TRBV11-1
clone_size: few
d_call: .

cdr3_nt: TGCGCCAGCAGCCATCCCCAAGGAAAGGGTGGGAACACCATATATTTT
cdr3_aa: CASSHPQGKGGNTIYF
j_call: TRBJ1-3
v_call: TRBV4-1
clone_size: .
d_call: .

cdr3_nt: TGTGCCAGCCATGTCTACACTGAAGCTTTCTTT
cdr3_aa: CASHVYTEAFF
j_call: TRBJ1-1
v_call: TRBV7-2
clone_size: few
d_call: .

cdr3_nt: TGCGCCAGCAGCCAAGAGTTCAGGTCCTACAATGAGCAGTTCTTC
cdr3_aa: CASSQEFRSYNEQFF
j_call: TRBJ2-1
v_call: TRBV4-1
clone_size: .
d_call: .

cdr3_nt: TGTGCCAGCAGCTTAGGAAAAAACACCGGGGAGCTGTTTTTT
cdr3_aa: CASSLGKNTGELFF
j_call: TRBJ2-2
v_call: TRBV13
clone_size: .
d_call: .

cdr3_nt: TGTGCCAGCAGCTCCCCGGAACAGGGAGAGACCCAGTACTTC
cdr3_aa: CASSSPEQGETQYF
j_call: TRBJ2-5
v_call: TRBV13
clone_size: .
d_call: .

cdr3_nt: TGTGCCAGCAGCTGGGGGGGTACCACTGAAGCTTTCTTT
cdr3_aa: CASSWGGTTEAFF
j_call: TRBJ1-1
v_call: TRBV11-2
clone_size: .
d_call: .

cdr3_nt: TGTGCCAGCCGTTTAGGGAATGAGCAGTTCTTC
cdr3_aa: CASRLGNEQFF
j_call: TRBJ2-1
v_call: TRBV7-9
clone_size: .
d_call: .

cdr3_nt: TGCAGCGTTGGGGGGGGAAGTGAAGCTTTCTTT
cdr3_aa: CSVGGGSEAFF
j_call: TRBJ1-1
v_call: TRBV29-1
clone_size: .
d_call: .

cdr3_nt: TGTGCCAGCAGCTTGGGGGACAGCTCCTCCTACGAGCAGTACTTC
cdr3_aa: CASSLGDSSSYEQYF
j_call: TRBJ2-7
v_call: TRBV5-4
clone_size: .
d_call: TRBD1

cdr3_nt: TGTGCCAGCAGCTACGTCAGTCACTACTATGGCTACACCTTC
cdr3_aa: CASSYVSHYYGYTF
j_call: TRBJ1-2
v_call: TRBV7-9
clone_size: few
d_call: .

cdr3_nt: TGTGCCACCGAACAGGGACCGGAGAACACTGAAGCTTTCTTT
cdr3_aa: CATEQGPENTEAFF
j_call: TRBJ1-1
v_call: TRBV10-3
clone_size: once
d_call: .